This T cell receptor (beta chain) came from a study of blood T cell repertoires in COVID-19. Overall study: The United States, Italy and Spain supplied acute and convalescent COVID-19 samples. T cells, B-cell-depleted T cells, or PBMCs provided the cDNA or gDNA that served as material.

The data were produced by immunoSEQ multiplex PCR, yet TCRdb's version contains in-frame clones alone and is incomplete. Altogether 200,000 to 250,000 clones are present, approximately 80% being singletons, with the ten largest covering approximately 10%. The length of the CDR3 is 16 residues. Germline V gene data show CDR1 as KGHSH and CDR2 as LQKENI. The junction had 2 bases not matched to a gene; V was cut back by 1 base and J by 1 base. Seattle patient enrollment occurred during active infection, with longitudinal follow-up thereafter. The receptor comes from an elderly woman with COVID-19, enrolled during active disease. The chain uses TRBV18 and TRBJ2-2; TRBD1 aligns across 8 bases. Sequenced material: peripheral blood. The CDR3 nucleotides are TGTGCCAGCTCACCACAAGGGACAGGGAACACCGGGGAGCTGTTTTTT. Its translation: CASSPQGTGNTGELFF.